This T cell receptor beta chain emerged from a study of cytomegalovirus exposure and HLA in healthy donors. The CDR3 runs 14 residues. The V segment lost 7 bases and the J segment 8 bases; nucleotides outside the gene matches: 8. Germline-derived CDR1 and CDR2 are MNHEY and SVGAGI. About this clone: Antigen specificity is unknown.

Regarding the study as a whole: Most TCR sequences showed up rarely, but some public TCRs showed up in many donors. Analysis was carried out at a later point, and it linked a missense DCLRE1C variant to TCR beta V- and J-gene trimming.

PCR involved 60 Vbeta and 13 Jbeta primers. Profiling relied on immunoSEQ multiplex PCR, and the TCRdb table lists in-frame clones only, not all of them. The table records over 80,000 clones, around 73% of them present only once. Sequences were obtained from PBMCs. The TCR sequence derives from a man aged 35-49 years in good health and CMV-seronegative. This chain uses TRBV6-5 with TRBJ1-4, with 9 bases identical to TRBD1. The CDR3 nucleotides are TGTGCCAGCAAATTACAGGGGGCTGGAGAAAAACTGTTTTTT. Translation: CASKLQGAGEKLFF.